This TCR beta chain was retrieved from a study of OX40 agonist ivuxolimab in advanced cancers. Blood sampling took place at baseline, cycle 4 day 1, and cycle 7 day 1. Points from the study as a whole: Also present in some nonresponders was a low level of normalized T-cell clonal expansion. Partly responding patients at 0.1-3.0 mg/kg showed some of the smallest clonal expansion.

A remark on this clone: What it binds is unknown.

TCRdb's table, derived via immunoSEQ multiplex PCR, lists solely in-frame clones and lacks some. The table has 84,000 or so clones, around nine tenths seen once. The CDR3 sequence is 12 residues long. The germline V gene has CDR1 MNHEY and CDR2 SMNVEV (reference sequence). J was trimmed by 4 bases and V by 3 bases; bases with no gene match: 0. The receptor was derived from an adult with an advanced solid tumor such as melanoma, head and neck, liver or kidney cancer. This rearrangement joins TRBV27 to TRBJ2-7; 7 positions match TRBD2. The starting material was CD4+ or CD8+ T cells sorted from blood, obtained in a trial of the OX40 agonist ivuxolimab. CDR3 region: CASSFGGYEQYF. The CDR3, as DNA: TGTGCCAGCAGTTTCGGGGGGTACGAGCAGTACTTC.